Listed here are 19 T cell receptor beta chains from one sample, sequenced in a study of blood T cell repertoires in COVID-19. Clones were read by immunoSEQ multiplex PCR, and TCRdb kept only the in-frame ones, dropping some. This repertoire shows roughly 240,000 clones, roughly 80% found once; its top ten account for 4.7%. Source material: peripheral blood. The source is a woman aged 65 to 85 with acute or convalescent COVID-19.

The chain links TRBV2 to TRBJ2-7; 7 nucleotides line up with TRBD1. The germline V gene encodes CDR1 SNHLY and CDR2 FYNNEI. The CDR3 has 12 amino acids. Germline trimming cut 6 bases from V and 3 bases from J; bases unmatched to any gene: 2. The DNA for the CDR3 is TGTGCCAGCAGGAGGACAGGCTACGAGCAGTACTTC. It translates to CASRRTGYEQYF.

V and J are TRBV20-1 and TRBJ1-6; D is unresolved. CDR1 and CDR2 from the germline V gene are DFQATT and SNEGSKA (reference sequence). The CDR3 has 11 amino acids. Deletions cut 8 bases from V and 9 bases from J, with 11 bases between. The CDR3 nucleotides read TGCAGTACTCGAGGAGGTTCACCCCTCCACTTT. Protein: CSTRGGSPLHF.

V gene TRBV6-5 combines with J gene TRBJ2-3, with a weak D call TRBD2 (6 bases). CDR1 is MNHEY and CDR2 is SVGAGI in the germline V gene. CDR3 size: 15 residues. Trimming took 8 bases from V and 0 from J, leaving 15 bases between them. The CDR3 DNA follows: TGTGCCAGCTCTCAATCACGGGGGAGCACAGATACGCAGTATTTT. It codes for CASSQSRGSTDTQYF.

This chain joins TRBV20-1 and TRBJ2-1; TRBD2 aligns across 11 bases. Germline assignment: CDR1 DFQATT and CDR2 SNEGSKA (reference sequence). The CDR3 length is 18 residues. J lost 0 bases, V lost 3 bases, and 10 bases had no gene match. CDR3 in amino acids: CSASRSSGGSSSYNEQFF. CDR3 coding DNA: TGCAGTGCTAGTAGGTCTAGCGGGGGGTCGAGCTCCTACAATGAGCAGTTCTTC.

The V and J genes are TRBV5-4 and TRBJ1-2; the D gene is possibly TRBD1 (6 bases). V lost 0 bases, J lost 7 bases, and 10 bases lay in between. Germline CDR1 and CDR2: SGHNT and YYREEE (reference sequence). CDR3 length: 13 residues. The CDR3 spells CASSLDREGGYTF. DNA of the CDR3: TGTGCCAGCAGCTTGGACAGGGAGGGTGGCTACACCTTC. Variable domain in full (rest from reference TRBV5-4 and TRBJ1-2): ETGVTQSPTHLIKTRGQQVTLRCSSQSGHNTVSWYQQALGQGPQFIFQYYREEENGRGNFPPRFSGLQFPNYSSELNVNALELDDSALYLCASSLDREGGYTFGSGTRLTVV.

The V call is TRBV6-2 or TRBV6-3, the J call TRBJ2-5; 7 bases are shared with TRBD2. Trimming cost V 4 bases and J 0 bases; bases outside gene matches: 8. Germline loops: CDR1 MNHEY, CDR2 SVGEGT. The CDR3 extends over 16 amino acids. CDR3 bases: TGTGCCAGCAGTTTGGACTGGGGGGGGTACCAAGAGACCCAGTACTTC. The encoded protein is CASSLDWGGYQETQYF.

The chain links TRBV7-2 to TRBJ1-5; 8 nucleotides match TRBD1. This CDR3 comprises 16 residues. V was pared by 5 bases and J by 2 bases, with 8 bases of the junction left unmatched. Germline assignment: CDR1 SGHTA and CDR2 FQGNSA. This chain's CDR3 is CASSTGQGGGNQPQHF. As DNA, the CDR3 is TGTGCCAGCAGCACCGGACAGGGAGGTGGCAATCAGCCCCAGCATTTT.

This clone was detected a few times. The chain is built from TRBV19 and TRBJ1-5; TRBD1 is a possible D gene (5 bases). V was shortened by 5 bases and J by 3 bases, with 17 bases between the two germline ends. Looked up from germline, CDR1 is LNHDA and CDR2 is SQIVND (reference sequence). This CDR3 is built from 16 residues. This CDR3 is CASSPPQAPLNQPQHF. As DNA, the CDR3 is TGTGCCAGTAGTCCTCCACAGGCCCCACTCAATCAGCCCCAGCATTTT.

In this sample, this clone turned up a few times. V usage is TRBV5-4 and J usage is TRBJ2-7, with TRBD2 matching 12 bases. With V trimmed by 3 bases and J by 2 bases, 3 bases remained unmatched. This CDR3 contains 15 residues. CDR1 SGHNT and CDR2 YYREEE come from the germline V gene (reference sequence). The CDR3 nucleotides are TGTGCCAGCAGCTCCTGGACTAGCGGGGCCTACGAGCAGTACTTC. It codes for CASSSWTSGAYEQYF.

The chain carries TRBV19 and TRBJ1-2, with D uncertain. This CDR3 comprises 15 residues. Germline assignment: CDR1 LNHDA and CDR2 SQIVND (reference sequence). With 1 base removed from V and 6 bases from J, the gap between germline ends came to 15 bases. The CDR3 is CASSIGGGSMNGYTF. The CDR3 nucleotides read TGTGCCAGTAGTATAGGTGGCGGAAGTATGAATGGCTACACCTTC. Using reference TRBV19 and TRBJ1-2 for the parts outside the CDR3, the full variable domain is DGGITQSPKYLFRKEGQNVTLSCEQNLNHDAMYWYRQDPGQGLRLIYYSQIVNDFQKGDIAEGYSVSREKKESFPLTVTSAQKNPTAFYLCASSIGGGSMNGYTFGSGTRLTVV.

CDR3 residues: CASSQVSGPGVAQYF. CDR3 nucleotide sequence: TGCGCCAGCAGCCAGGTTTCGGGTCCGGGAGTAGCCCAGTACTTC. The rearrangement uses TRBV5-1 and TRBJ2-5, with a possible D match to TRBD2 (6 bases). CDR1 and CDR2 (germline): SGHRS, YFSETQ. The CDR3 consists of 15 residues. Trimming shortened V by 4 bases and J by 9 bases, and 22 bases separated the two germline ends.

The chain links TRBV6-6 to TRBJ1-6; TRBD1 matches at 9 bases. Germline values: CDR1 MNHNY, CDR2 SVGAGI (reference sequence). V trimming: 9 bases; J trimming: 7 bases; junction bases outside the gene matches: 10. This CDR3 region has 15 residues. The CDR3 region is CASKPTGTGNSPLHF. For the CDR3, the DNA is TGTGCCAGTAAACCAACCGGGACAGGGAATTCACCCCTCCACTTT.

V gene TRBV2 combines with J gene TRBJ1-4; tentatively, D is TRBD1 (6 bases). CDR1 is SNHLY, CDR2 FYNNEI, per germline. V shed 6 bases and J shed 8 bases, with 13 bases lying between them. CDR3 length: 13 amino acids. The CDR3 DNA sequence: TGTGCCAGCAGGAGGGGGATGGGGGAAAAACTGTTTTTT. This encodes CASRRGMGEKLFF.

The count of this clone is one. J is TRBJ1-5 and V is TRBV7-9; weak D call: TRBD1 (5 bases). Germline V lookup: CDR1 SEHNR, CDR2 FQNEAQ (reference sequence). Between the trimmed V and J ends, which lost 4 bases and 4 bases, there was a span of 14 bases. This CDR3 spans 15 amino acids. The CDR3 bases are TGTGCCAGCAGCTCGGACATCTTCTGGAATCAGCCCCAGCATTTT. Amino acids: CASSSDIFWNQPQHF.

The count of this clone is one. The chain employs TRBV7-2 and TRBJ2-3, with 11 bases aligning to TRBD2. Germline V lookup: CDR1 SGHTA, CDR2 FQGNSA. The V gene end was trimmed by 4 bases and the J gene end by 3 bases; junction bases not matched to a gene: 9. This CDR3 is 17 amino acids long. In DNA, the CDR3 is TGTGCCAGCAGCTATACCGGGACTAGCGGAACGACAGATACGCAGTATTTT. This codes for CASSYTGTSGTTDTQYF.

The chain recombines TRBV7-2 with TRBJ1-1; 9 bases match TRBD1. The V gene's germline CDR1 is SGHTA and CDR2 FQGNSA. V was clipped by 5 bases and J by 6 bases; unmatched bases: 13. The CDR3 runs to 16 residues. The CDR3 nucleotides read TGTGCCAGCAGCGAGGAACAGGGGGCCTTTGCATCTGAAGCTTTCTTT. Its protein is CASSEEQGAFASEAFF.

The genes are TRBV9 and TRBJ1-6; no clear D gene. V was cut by 0 bases and J by 7 bases, with 11 bases left in between. The germline gives CDR1 SGDLS, CDR2 YYNGEE. The CDR3 covers 15 residues. DNA of the CDR3: TGTGCCAGCAGCGTAGAACTACGGCCAAATTCACCCCTCCACTTT. It codes for CASSVELRPNSPLHF.

The gene calls are TRBV5-6 and TRBJ1-4; TRBD1 matches 7 bases. With V trimmed by 8 bases and J by 7 bases, 5 bases remained unmatched. Per germline, CDR1 SGHDT and CDR2 YYEEEE. CDR3 length: 12 amino acids. The CDR3 reads CASRQGGEKLFF. DNA of the CDR3: TGTGCCAGTAGACAGGGAGGTGAAAAACTGTTTTTT.

The J gene is TRBJ1-5, the V gene TRBV4-3; D unresolved. From germline, CDR1 is LGHNA and CDR2 YSLEER. The CDR3 totals 15 residues. With 4 bases removed from V and 3 bases from J, the gap between germline ends came to 13 bases. CDR3 in DNA: TGCGCCAGCAGCCCCGACGAGGGTTACAATCAGCCCCAGCATTTT. Translating gives CASSPDEGYNQPQHF.